This T cell receptor beta chain stems from a study of T cell repertoires in cytomegalovirus infection. TCRdb processed the reads anew with MiXCR; each CDR3 protein has one entry. The sample has tens of thousands of distinct CDR3 sequences; roughly 20% are singletons. Germline loops: CDR1 MNHEY, CDR2 SMNVEV (reference sequence). Trimming took off 5 bases at V and 7 bases at J, with 18 bases between the two ends. CDR3 size: 14 residues. This clonotype has a handful of counts. Its target is not known. Sequenced input: PBMCs, sequenced either directly or after in vitro stimulation (not recorded which). V is TRBV27 and J is TRBJ2-7; D not certain. The sequence derives from a human donor in good health (CMV status not recorded). Some clones in this sample may be carry-over from other donors' samples. The CDR3 sequence is CASSPPTSTREQYF. In nucleotides, the CDR3 is TGTGCCAGCAGTCCGCCAACTTCCACTCGGGAGCAGTACTTC.